This T cell receptor beta chain appears in the sequencing data of a study of blood T cell repertoires in COVID-19. About the study: Collection of acute and convalescent COVID-19 samples took place in the United States, Italy and Spain. Nucleic acid was either cDNA or gDNA, and it came from T cells, B-cell-depleted T cells, or PBMCs.

Seattle participants joined during active infection and were tracked over time. How the authors handled the data: Amplified reference gene primers provided the basis for estimating nucleated cell counts. Some clones are missing from TCRdb's copy, which holds only in-frame ones; the method was immunoSEQ multiplex PCR. That table furnishes V, J and clone size, whereas the DNA furnished D and trimming. The data hold about 350,000 clones, with roughly 87% observed a single time. Trimming took off 4 bases at V and 8 bases at J, with 6 bases between the two ends. The CDR3 spans 12 residues. From germline, CDR1 is SEHNR and CDR2 FQNEAQ (reference sequence).

Sequencing was performed on peripheral blood. The rearrangement links TRBV7-9 to TRBJ1-6; a possible D gene is TRBD1 (6 bases). This sequence originates from a woman in her fifties or sixties with COVID-19, enrolled during active disease. As DNA, the CDR3 is TGTGCCAGCAGCTACAGGGATTCACCCCTCCACTTT. Protein: CASSYRDSPLHF.